The source of this T cell receptor (beta chain) is a study of OX40 agonist ivuxolimab in advanced cancers. About the research overall: In this cohort, patients received ivuxolimab, an agonistic anti-OX40 (CD134) antibody.

About this clone itself: The antigen is undetermined.

Some clones are missing from TCRdb's copy, which holds only in-frame ones; the method was immunoSEQ multiplex PCR. This table holds some 30,000 clones, around 84% found once. Findings and caveats of the study: Also present in some nonresponders was a low level of normalized T-cell clonal expansion.

The germline V gene encodes CDR1 GTSNPN and CDR2 SVGIG (reference sequence). Trimming stripped 0 bases from V and 7 bases from J, with 16 bases between. The CDR3 extends over 15 amino acids. The specimen comprised CD4+ or CD8+ T cells sorted from blood, sampled in a trial of the OX40 agonist ivuxolimab. This receptor was identified in an adult with an advanced solid tumor such as melanoma, head and neck, liver or kidney cancer. This chain uses TRBV30 with TRBJ1-5, with D perhaps TRBD1 (5 bases). The CDR3 loop reads CAWSVRWGERQPQHF. CDR3 nucleotide sequence: TGTGCCTGGAGTGTACGATGGGGGGAAAGACAGCCCCAGCATTTT.